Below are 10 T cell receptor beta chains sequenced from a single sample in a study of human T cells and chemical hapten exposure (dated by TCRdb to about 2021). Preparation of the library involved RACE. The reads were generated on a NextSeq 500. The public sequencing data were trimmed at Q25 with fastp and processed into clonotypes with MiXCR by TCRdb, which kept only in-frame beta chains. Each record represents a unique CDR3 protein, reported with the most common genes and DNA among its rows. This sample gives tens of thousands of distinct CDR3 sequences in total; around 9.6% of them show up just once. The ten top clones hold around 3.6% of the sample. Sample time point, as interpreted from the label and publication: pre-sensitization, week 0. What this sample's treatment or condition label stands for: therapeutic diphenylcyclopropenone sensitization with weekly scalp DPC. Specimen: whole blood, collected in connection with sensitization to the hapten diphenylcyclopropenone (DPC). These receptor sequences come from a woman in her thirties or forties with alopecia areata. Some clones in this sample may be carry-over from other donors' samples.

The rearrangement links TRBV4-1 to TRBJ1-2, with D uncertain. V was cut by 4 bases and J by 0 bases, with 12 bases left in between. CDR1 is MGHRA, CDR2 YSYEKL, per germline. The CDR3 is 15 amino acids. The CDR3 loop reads CASSPPGDTNYGYTF. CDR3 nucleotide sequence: TGCGCCAGCAGCCCTCCCGGCGACACTAACTATGGCTACACCTTC.

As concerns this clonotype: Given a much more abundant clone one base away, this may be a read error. In DNA form, the CDR3 reads TGTGCCAGCAGCGTAGAGGGGAGCACAGATACGCAGTATTTT. Protein: CASSVEGSTDTQYF. The chain uses TRBV9 and TRBJ2-3, with a weak D call TRBD1 (5 bases). With 0 bases removed from V and 0 bases from J, the gap between germline ends came to 5 bases. Germline V gene lookup returns CDR1 SGDLS and CDR2 YYNGEE. There are 14 residues in the CDR3.

The CDR3 nucleotides read TGTGCCAGCAGTTACGCCAGGACTAGCGGGGGGATGGAAACCTACAATGAGCAGTTCTTC. This encodes CASSYARTSGGMETYNEQFF. This chain joins TRBV6-5 and TRBJ2-1; TRBD2 aligns across 14 bases. Per germline, CDR1 MNHEY and CDR2 SVGAGI. This CDR3 contains 20 residues. J lost 2 bases, V lost 2 bases, and 11 bases had no gene match.

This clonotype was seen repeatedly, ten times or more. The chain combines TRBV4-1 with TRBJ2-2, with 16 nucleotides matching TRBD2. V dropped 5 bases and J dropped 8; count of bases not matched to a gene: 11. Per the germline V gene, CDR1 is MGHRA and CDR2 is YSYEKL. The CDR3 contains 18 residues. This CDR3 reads CASSFQPGLAGGPGELFF. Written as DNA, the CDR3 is TGCGCCAGCAGCTTCCAACCGGGACTAGCGGGGGGGCCTGGGGAGCTGTTTTTT.

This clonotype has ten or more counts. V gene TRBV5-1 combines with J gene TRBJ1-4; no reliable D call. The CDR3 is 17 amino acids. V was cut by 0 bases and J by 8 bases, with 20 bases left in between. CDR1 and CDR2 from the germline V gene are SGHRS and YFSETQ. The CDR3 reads CASSLDVPSAIGEKLFF. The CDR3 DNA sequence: TGCGCCAGCAGCTTGGATGTACCGAGCGCGATAGGGGAAAAACTGTTTTTT.

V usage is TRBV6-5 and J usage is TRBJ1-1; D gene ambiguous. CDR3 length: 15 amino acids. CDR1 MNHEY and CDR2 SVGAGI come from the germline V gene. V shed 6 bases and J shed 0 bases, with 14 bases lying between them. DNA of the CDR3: TGTGCCAGCAGCCTCGTCGGCAGCCTGAACACTGAAGCTTTCTTT. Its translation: CASSLVGSLNTEAFF.

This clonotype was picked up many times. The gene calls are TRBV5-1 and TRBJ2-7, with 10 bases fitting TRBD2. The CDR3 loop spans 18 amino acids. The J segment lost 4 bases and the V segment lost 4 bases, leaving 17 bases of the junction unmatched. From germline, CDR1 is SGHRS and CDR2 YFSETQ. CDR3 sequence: CASSAEPSGGTLRYEQYF. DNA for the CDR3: TGCGCCAGCAGCGCGGAGCCTAGCGGGGGAACCTTACGGTACGAGCAGTACTTC.

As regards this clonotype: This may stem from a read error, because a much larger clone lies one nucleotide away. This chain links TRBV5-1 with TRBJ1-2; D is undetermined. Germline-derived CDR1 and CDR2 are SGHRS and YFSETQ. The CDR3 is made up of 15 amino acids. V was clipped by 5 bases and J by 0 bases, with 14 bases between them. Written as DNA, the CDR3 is TGCGCCAGCAGGCCTTCGGTAGAAGCTAACTATGGCTACACCTTC. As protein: CASRPSVEANYGYTF.

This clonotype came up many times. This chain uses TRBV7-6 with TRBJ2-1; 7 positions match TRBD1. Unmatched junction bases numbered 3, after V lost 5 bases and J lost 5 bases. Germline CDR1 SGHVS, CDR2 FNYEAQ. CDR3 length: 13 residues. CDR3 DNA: TGTGCCAGCAGCGAGGGGGCGGACAATGAGCAGTTCTTC. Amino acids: CASSEGADNEQFF. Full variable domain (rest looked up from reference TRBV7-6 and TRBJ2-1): GAGVSQSPRYKVTKRGQDVALRCDPISGHVSLYWYRQALGQGPEFLTYFNYEAQQDKSGLPNDRFSAERPEGSISTLTIQRTEQRDSAMYRCASSEGADNEQFFGPGTRLTVL.

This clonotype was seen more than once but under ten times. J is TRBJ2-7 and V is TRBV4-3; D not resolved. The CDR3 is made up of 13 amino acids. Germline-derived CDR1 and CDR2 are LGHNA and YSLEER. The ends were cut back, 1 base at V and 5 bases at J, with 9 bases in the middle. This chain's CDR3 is CASSQVPFHEQYF. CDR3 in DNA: TGCGCCAGCAGCCAAGTCCCCTTTCACGAGCAGTACTTC.